A single sample gave rise to the 20 T cell receptor beta chains below, sequenced in a study of T-cell reconstitution after alpha-beta-depleted transplantation in children. TCRbeta library preparation incorporated unique molecular identifiers. TCRdb independently ran MiXCR on the PCR reads; one entry per CDR3 protein. The top ten clones hold about 28% of a sample with about 980,000 distinct CDR3 sequences, roughly 31% of them seen once. Sequenced here: PBMCs, mostly from graft donor cells, sampled 360 days after TCRalphabeta/CD19-depleted stem cell transplant. Receptors originate from a boy in the first two years of life who had a stem cell transplant for SCID, so the T cells may come from the graft donor.

This clonotype showed up just a few times. V gene TRBV7-9 combines with J gene TRBJ1-2; TRBD1 matches at 8 bases. J was trimmed by 8 bases and V by 5 bases; bases with no gene match: 19. The germline V gene has CDR1 SEHNR and CDR2 FQNEAQ (reference sequence). The CDR3 length is 17 residues. CDR3: CASSAAGTGKRMEGYTF. As DNA, the CDR3 is TGTGCCAGCAGCGCCGCAGGGACAGGCAAAAGAATGGAGGGCTACACCTTC.

V is TRBV5-5 and J is TRBJ1-4; D might be TRBD1 (6 bases). CDR1 SGHKS and CDR2 YYEKEE come from the germline V gene (reference sequence). Trimming took 3 bases from V and 8 from J, leaving 8 bases between them. The CDR3 runs 12 residues. CDR3 DNA: TGTGCCAGCAGCTACCAGGGGGAAAAACTGTTTTTT. Its translation is CASSYQGEKLFF.

J is TRBJ2-1 and V is TRBV7-8; no reliable D call. This CDR3 region has 15 residues. V lost 5 bases and J 5 bases, leaving 16 bases between the germline ends. The germline gives CDR1 SGHVS, CDR2 FQNEAQ. CDR3: CASSTPDLWNNEQFF. DNA for the CDR3: TGTGCCAGCAGCACACCAGATCTCTGGAACAATGAGCAGTTCTTC.

V usage is TRBV5-1 and J usage is TRBJ2-7; TRBD2 agrees at 10 bases. CDR1 is SGHRS and CDR2 is YFSETQ in the germline V gene. The CDR3 covers 16 residues. The junction had 8 bases not matched to a gene; V was cut back by 4 bases and J by 1 base. CDR3 DNA: TGCGCCAGCAGCAGAAATAGCGGGGGGCATTCCTACGAGCAGTACTTC. Its protein is CASSRNSGGHSYEQYF.

There are a few counts of this clonotype. V and J are TRBV20-1 and TRBJ2-3, with TRBD2 identical over 8 bases. Germline lookup yields CDR1 DFQATT and CDR2 SNEGSKA (reference sequence). J gave up 6 bases and V 8 bases, and 7 bases lay outside the gene matches. This CDR3 has 12 residues. CDR3 bases: TGCAGTTTAGCGGGGCCGCGGGATACGCAGTATTTT. Translation: CSLAGPRDTQYF.

This chain uses TRBV12-3 or TRBV12-4 with TRBJ1-2; D is possibly TRBD1 (5 bases). V dropped 6 bases and J dropped 3 bases, with 14 bases sitting between them. The length of the CDR3 is 14 residues. Here the CDR3 DNA reads TGTGCCAGCAGCATCCTTGGGGCTGACTATGGCTACACCTTC. It specifies CASSILGADYGYTF.

This clonotype came up a few times. DNA of the CDR3: TGCGCCAGCAGCAAGCCCGGGGGGGCCGGGTACGAGCAGTACTTC. Its translation: CASSKPGGAGYEQYF. The J gene is TRBJ2-7, the V gene TRBV5-1, with 8 bases identical to TRBD2. Germline V lookup: CDR1 SGHRS, CDR2 YFSETQ. This CDR3 spans 15 amino acids. Unmatched junction bases numbered 10, after V lost 4 bases and J lost 4 bases. The whole variable domain, remainder taken from reference TRBV5-1 and TRBJ2-7, is KAGVTQTPRYLIKTRGQQVTLSCSPISGHRSVSWYQQTPGQGLQFLFEYFSETQRNKGNFPGRFSGRQFSNSRSEMNVSTLELGDSALYLCASSKPGGAGYEQYFGPGTRLTVT.

This sequence joins TRBV20-1 and TRBJ2-6, with D unresolved. Between the trimmed V and J ends, which lost 3 bases and 7 bases, there was a span of 13 bases. CDR1 DFQATT and CDR2 SNEGSKA come from the germline V gene (reference sequence). The CDR3 has 14 amino acids. The CDR3 region is CSASWLSSANVLTF. Here the CDR3 DNA reads TGCAGTGCTAGTTGGCTTTCAAGCGCCAACGTCCTGACTTTC.

V gene TRBV5-1 combines with J gene TRBJ2-7, with D perhaps being TRBD1 or TRBD2 (6 bases each). CDR1 is SGHRS, CDR2 YFSETQ, per germline. This CDR3 spans 15 amino acids. V lost 4 bases to trimming and J lost 2 bases, with 16 bases between them. The CDR3 region is CASSPQRGRTYEQYF. For the CDR3, the DNA is TGCGCCAGCAGCCCCCAACGGGGGCGAACCTACGAGCAGTACTTC.

This clonotype has more than one count but fewer than ten. The rearrangement joins TRBV4-2 to TRBJ2-3; TRBD2 matches at 14 bases. This CDR3 has 15 residues. With 2 bases clipped from V and 8 bases from J, the junction kept 3 bases outside the gene matches. Germline V gene lookup returns CDR1 LGHNA and CDR2 YNFKEQ. This CDR3 is CASSQPGTSGGTQYF. CDR3 DNA: TGTGCCAGCAGCCAACCCGGGACTAGCGGGGGTACGCAGTATTTT.

This clonotype was seen only a few times. The chain couples TRBV6-5 to TRBJ2-6; D call uncertain. The CDR3 has 16 amino acids. Germline V CDR1 and CDR2: MNHEY, SVGAGI. The V end was cut by 5 bases, the J end by 0 bases, with 11 bases between. CDR3 region: CASSPGRYSGANVLTF. In DNA, the CDR3 is TGTGCCAGCAGTCCCGGCCGTTACTCTGGGGCCAACGTCCTGACTTTC.

This clonotype was counted a few times. The chain links TRBV4-3 to TRBJ2-1, with 8 bases aligning to TRBD2. The germline V gene has CDR1 LGHNA and CDR2 YSLEER. The length of the CDR3 is 16 residues. V lost 0 bases and J lost 8; bases outside the gene matches: 9. The CDR3 loop is CASSQESGGGIDEQFF. CDR3 DNA: TGCGCCAGCAGCCAAGAATCCGGGGGGGGCATCGATGAGCAGTTCTTC.

This clonotype was recorded at least ten times. The genes are TRBV4-1 and TRBJ2-1; unclear D gene. V gave up 2 bases and J gave up 6 bases, with 11 bases separating them. The germline V gene encodes CDR1 MGHRA and CDR2 YSYEKL. This CDR3 region has 14 residues. CDR3 loop: CASSQLLTSNEQFF. The CDR3 DNA reads as TGCGCCAGCAGCCAACTTCTCACCAGCAATGAGCAGTTCTTC.

This clonotype was counted between two and nine times. The chain links TRBV29-1 to TRBJ2-7, with 10 bases matching TRBD1. The CDR3 runs 13 residues. The germline V gene has CDR1 SQVTM and CDR2 ANQGSEA. Trimming took 5 bases from V and 4 from J; bases not matched to a gene: 5. The CDR3 DNA reads as TGCAGCGTTCGACAGGGGGCTCGGTACGAGCAGTACTTC. This gives the protein CSVRQGARYEQYF.

The chain combines TRBV4-2 with TRBJ1-2; D unresolved. The CDR3 is made up of 16 amino acids. CDR1 and CDR2 (germline): LGHNA, YNFKEQ. V lost 1 base, J lost 3 bases, and 15 bases lay in between. CDR3 loop: CASSQAHGYEDYGYTF. Here the CDR3 DNA reads TGTGCCAGCAGCCAAGCCCATGGGTATGAGGACTATGGCTACACCTTC.

In its sample, this clonotype was seen a few times. The chain employs TRBV20-1 and TRBJ2-3; TRBD1 matches 7 bases. CDR1 DFQATT and CDR2 SNEGSKA come from the germline V gene (reference sequence). This CDR3 comprises 13 residues. CDR3 residues: CSLDRELADTQYF. In DNA, the CDR3 is TGCAGCCTTGACAGGGAGTTAGCAGATACGCAGTATTTT.

This clonotype was seen a handful of times. CDR3 protein: CSAKGQGASYEQYF. The CDR3 DNA reads as TGCAGTGCTAAGGGACAGGGGGCATCCTACGAGCAGTACTTC. The chain has TRBV20-1 and TRBJ2-7; TRBD1 agrees at 12 bases. The CDR3 sequence is 14 residues long. V was pared by 4 bases and J by 1 base, with 2 bases of the junction left unmatched. Germline V gene sequence: CDR1 DFQATT, CDR2 SNEGSKA (reference sequence).

The chain combines TRBV20-1 with TRBJ2-7, with TRBD1 matching over 9 bases. The V segment lost 5 bases and the J segment 2 bases; nucleotides outside the gene matches: 7. This CDR3 comprises 14 residues. CDR1 and CDR2 from the germline V gene are DFQATT and SNEGSKA (reference sequence). CDR3 in DNA: TGCAGTGCTTCTAGGGACAGGGTGACCTACGAGCAGTACTTC. The encoded protein is CSASRDRVTYEQYF.

The rearrangement links TRBV5-1 to TRBJ1-2, with D hard to call. Between the trimmed V and J ends, which lost 3 bases and 0 bases, there was a span of 12 bases. In germline, CDR1 is SGHRS, CDR2 YFSETQ. The CDR3 has 15 amino acids. The DNA of the CDR3 is TGCGCCAGCAGCTCCTATAAGAGGTCTAACTATGGCTACACCTTC. It encodes CASSSYKRSNYGYTF.

This rearrangement joins TRBV5-5 to TRBJ2-4; 7 positions match TRBD1. The germline CDR1 and CDR2 sequences are SGHKS and YYEKEE (reference sequence). The CDR3 sequence is 16 residues long. V shed 3 bases and J 0 bases; nucleotides not matched to a gene: 6. The CDR3 protein is CASSWEQGLAKNIQYF. CDR3 coding DNA: TGTGCCAGCAGCTGGGAACAGGGGCTAGCCAAAAACATTCAGTACTTC.